This TCR beta chain originates from a study of glioma-infiltrating T cells after dendritic cell vaccination. Turning to the study itself: At biweekly intervals, patients got three intradermal dendritic cell vaccine injections.

General study results and limits: TCR clonality showed no direct relationship with survival.

Trimming removed 0 bases at V and 4 bases at J, with 8 bases between. The germline gives CDR1 SGHRS, CDR2 YFSETQ. The CDR3 covers 14 residues. A word on this clone: Its matching antigen is unknown.

Primers: 60 V beta forward and 13 J beta reverse. The method was immunoSEQ multiplex PCR; TCRdb's version includes in-frame clones alone and lacks a portion of them. This sample has tens of thousands of clones; roughly 87% occur once, and the top ten carry more than 2%. Time point reported: after dendritic cell vaccination, including at tumor progression/relapse. PBMC were collected before vaccination, two weeks after the third vaccination, and at progression. The sequenced sample was blood, obtained after dendritic cell vaccination. This TCR was recovered from a human donor with glioblastoma. The rearrangement joins TRBV5-1 to TRBJ1-3; D might be TRBD1 (6 bases). The CDR3 protein is CASSLGQEGNTIYF. CDR3 nucleotides: TGCGCCAGCAGCTTGGGACAGGAGGGAAACACCATATATTTT.